This T cell receptor (beta chain) is from a study of blood T cell repertoires in COVID-19. Study information: PBMCs, B-cell-depleted T cells, or T cells provided the cDNA or gDNA that made up the material.

Germline V gene lookup returns CDR1 SGHRS and CDR2 YFSETQ. J lost 2 bases, V lost 0 bases, and 3 bases had no gene match. CDR3 length equals 15 residues. Individuals drawn from some 25 US areas were roughly 18 to 95 years old. Original data processing: Reference gene primer amplification yielded estimated nucleated cell counts. TCRdb keeps only in-frame clones here, not all; method: immunoSEQ multiplex PCR. Clonal size and the V and J genes are those of that table, whereas D and trimming came from the DNA. There are roughly 170,000 clones in the sample; roughly 80% occur only once, and approximately 5.6% lies in the top ten.

Sequenced input: PBMCs or T cells enriched from blood (not recorded which). This sequence was found in a woman between 40 and 50 years old with acute COVID-19. The V gene is TRBV5-1, the J gene TRBJ2-3; 7 positions agree with TRBD2. CDR3 sequence reads: CASSLAGGDTDTQYF. CDR3 coding DNA: TGCGCCAGCAGCTTGGCGGGAGGAGACACAGATACGCAGTATTTT.